This TCR beta chain was captured in a study of T cells in Graves' hyperthyroidism and ophthalmopathy. Trimming took 4 bases from V and 7 from J, leaving 19 bases between them. Germline V gives CDR1 MRHNA, CDR2 SNTAGT. The CDR3 runs to 15 residues. Amplification of TCR beta CDR3 regions was performed using RNA transcripts as template. With the HTBI primer set, the TCR CDR3 went through a first round of RT-PCR. MiXCR was run by TCRdb on the multiplex PCR reads, yielding one entry per CDR3 protein. In the table there are fewer than 750,000 distinct CDR3 sequences, about 43% of which are singletons. This clonotype was seen ten or more times.

This receptor was identified in a young woman with Graves' hyperthyroidism. This chain connects TRBV6-4 to TRBJ1-1, with D perhaps matching TRBD1 (6 bases). Sequenced input: peripheral blood or thyroid tissue (not recorded which). CDR3 DNA: TGTGCCAGCAGTGCCGCCGGGACAACGGTCGATGAAGCTTTCTTT. As protein: CASSAAGTTVDEAFF.